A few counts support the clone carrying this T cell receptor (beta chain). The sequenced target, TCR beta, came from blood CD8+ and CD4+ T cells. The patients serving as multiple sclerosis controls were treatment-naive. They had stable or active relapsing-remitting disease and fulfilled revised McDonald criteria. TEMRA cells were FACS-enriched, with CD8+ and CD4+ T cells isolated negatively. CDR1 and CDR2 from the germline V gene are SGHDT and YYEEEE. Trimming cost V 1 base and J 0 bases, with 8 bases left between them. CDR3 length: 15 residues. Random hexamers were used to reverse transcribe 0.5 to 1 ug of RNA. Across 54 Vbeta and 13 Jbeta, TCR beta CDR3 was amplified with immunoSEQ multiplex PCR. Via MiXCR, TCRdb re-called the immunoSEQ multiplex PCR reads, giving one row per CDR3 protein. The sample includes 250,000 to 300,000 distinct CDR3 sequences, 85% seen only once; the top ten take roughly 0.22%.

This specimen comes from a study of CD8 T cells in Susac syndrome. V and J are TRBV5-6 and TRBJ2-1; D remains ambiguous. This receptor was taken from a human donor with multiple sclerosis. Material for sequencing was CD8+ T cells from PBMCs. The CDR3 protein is CASSLQMSSYNEQFF. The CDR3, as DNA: TGTGCCAGCAGCTTGCAAATGAGCTCCTACAATGAGCAGTTCTTC.